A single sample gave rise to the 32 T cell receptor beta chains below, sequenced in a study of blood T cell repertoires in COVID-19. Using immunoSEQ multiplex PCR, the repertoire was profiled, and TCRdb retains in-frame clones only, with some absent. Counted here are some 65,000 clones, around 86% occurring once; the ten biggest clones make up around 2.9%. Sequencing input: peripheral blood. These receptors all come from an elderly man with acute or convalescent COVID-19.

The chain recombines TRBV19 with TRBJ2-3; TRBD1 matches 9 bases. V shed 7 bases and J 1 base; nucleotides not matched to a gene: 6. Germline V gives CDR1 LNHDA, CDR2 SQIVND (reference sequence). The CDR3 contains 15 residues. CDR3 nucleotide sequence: TGTGCCAGTAACGACCGGGACAGGGGCACAGATACGCAGTATTTT. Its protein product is CASNDRDRGTDTQYF.

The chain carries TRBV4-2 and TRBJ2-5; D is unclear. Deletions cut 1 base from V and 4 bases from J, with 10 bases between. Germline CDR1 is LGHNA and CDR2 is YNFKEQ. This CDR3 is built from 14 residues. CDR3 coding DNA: TGTGCCAGCAGCCAAGTCCCCGGTCTAGAGACCCAGTACTTC. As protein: CASSQVPGLETQYF.

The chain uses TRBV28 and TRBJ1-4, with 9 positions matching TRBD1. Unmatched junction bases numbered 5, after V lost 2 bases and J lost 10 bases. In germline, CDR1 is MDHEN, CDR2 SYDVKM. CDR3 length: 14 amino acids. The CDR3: CASSLPGQGGKLFF. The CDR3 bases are TGTGCCAGCAGTTTACCGGGACAGGGTGGAAAACTGTTTTTT. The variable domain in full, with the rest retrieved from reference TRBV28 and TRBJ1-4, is DVKVTQSSRYLVKRTGEKVFLECVQDMDHENMFWYRQDPGLGLRLIYFSYDVKMKEKGDIPEGYSVSREKKERFSLILESASTNQTSMYLCASSLPGQGGKLFFGSGTQLSVL.

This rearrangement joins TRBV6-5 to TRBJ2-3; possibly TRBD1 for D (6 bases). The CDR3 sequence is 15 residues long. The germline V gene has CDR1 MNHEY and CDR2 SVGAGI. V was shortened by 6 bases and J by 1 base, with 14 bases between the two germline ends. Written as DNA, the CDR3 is TGTGCCAGCAGGGGGATGGACAGCCGCACAGATACGCAGTATTTT. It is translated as CASRGMDSRTDTQYF.

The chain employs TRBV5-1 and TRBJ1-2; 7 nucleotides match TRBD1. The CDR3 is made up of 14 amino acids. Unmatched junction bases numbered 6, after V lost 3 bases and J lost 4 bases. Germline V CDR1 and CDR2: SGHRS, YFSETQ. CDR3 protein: CASSSSTGTYGYTF. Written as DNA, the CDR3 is TGCGCCAGCAGCTCCTCGACAGGGACCTATGGCTACACCTTC.

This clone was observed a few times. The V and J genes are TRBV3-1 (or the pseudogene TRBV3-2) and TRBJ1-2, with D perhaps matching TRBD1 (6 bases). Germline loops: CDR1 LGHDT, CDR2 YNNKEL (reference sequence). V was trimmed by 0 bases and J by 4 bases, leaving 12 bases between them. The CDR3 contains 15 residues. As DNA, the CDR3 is TGTGCCAGCAGCCAAGATAATAACAGGGCCTATGGCTACACCTTC. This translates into CASSQDNNRAYGYTF.

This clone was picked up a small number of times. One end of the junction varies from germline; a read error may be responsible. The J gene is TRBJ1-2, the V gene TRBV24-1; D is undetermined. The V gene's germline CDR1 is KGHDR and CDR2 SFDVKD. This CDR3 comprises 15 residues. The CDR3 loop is CATSDTGSYNSGYTF. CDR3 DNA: TGTGCCACCAGTGATACCGGGTCTTACAACTCTGGCTACACCTTC.

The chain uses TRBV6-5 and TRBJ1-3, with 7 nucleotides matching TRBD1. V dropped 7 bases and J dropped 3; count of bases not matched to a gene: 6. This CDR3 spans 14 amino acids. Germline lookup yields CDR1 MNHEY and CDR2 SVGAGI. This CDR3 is CASMKGAGGNTIYF. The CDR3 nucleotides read TGTGCCAGCATGAAGGGGGCAGGTGGAAACACCATATATTTT.

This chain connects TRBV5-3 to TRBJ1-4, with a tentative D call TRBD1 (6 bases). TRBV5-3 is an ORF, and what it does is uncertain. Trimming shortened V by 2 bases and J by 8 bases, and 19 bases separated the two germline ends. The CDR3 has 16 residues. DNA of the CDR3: TGTGCCAGAAGCTTAGTCAGGGGAAATCTGGGCGAAAAACTGTTTTTT. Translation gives CARSLVRGNLGEKLFF.

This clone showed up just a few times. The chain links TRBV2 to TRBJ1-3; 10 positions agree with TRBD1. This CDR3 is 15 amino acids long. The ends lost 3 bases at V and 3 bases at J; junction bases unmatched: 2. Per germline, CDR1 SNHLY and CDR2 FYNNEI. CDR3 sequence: CASSEGQGLGNTIYF. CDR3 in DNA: TGTGCCAGCAGTGAGGGACAGGGGCTTGGAAACACCATATATTTT.

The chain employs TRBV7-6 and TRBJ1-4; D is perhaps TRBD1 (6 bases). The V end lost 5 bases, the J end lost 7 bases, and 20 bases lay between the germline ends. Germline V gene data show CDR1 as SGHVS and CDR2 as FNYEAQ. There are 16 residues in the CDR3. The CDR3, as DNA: TGTGCCAGCAGCCTCTGGGAGGGGGATGTGGGTGAAAAACTGTTTTTT. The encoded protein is CASSLWEGDVGEKLFF.

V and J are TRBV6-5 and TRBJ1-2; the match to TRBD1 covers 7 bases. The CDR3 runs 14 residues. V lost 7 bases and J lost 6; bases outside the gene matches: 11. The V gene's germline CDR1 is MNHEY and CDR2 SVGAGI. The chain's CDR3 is CASIRDRAEDGYTF. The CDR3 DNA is TGTGCCAGCATTCGCGACAGGGCGGAGGATGGCTACACCTTC.

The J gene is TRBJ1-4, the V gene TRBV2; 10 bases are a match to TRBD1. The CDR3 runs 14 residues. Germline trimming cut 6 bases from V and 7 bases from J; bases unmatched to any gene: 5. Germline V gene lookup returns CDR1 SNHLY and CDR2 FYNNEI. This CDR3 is CASRGDRGIEKLFF. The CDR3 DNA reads TGTGCCAGCAGGGGGGACAGGGGAATTGAAAAACTGTTTTTT.

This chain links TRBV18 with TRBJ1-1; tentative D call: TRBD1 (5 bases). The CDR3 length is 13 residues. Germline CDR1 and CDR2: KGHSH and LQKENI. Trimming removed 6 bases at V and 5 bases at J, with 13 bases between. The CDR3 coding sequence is TGTGCCAGCTCCTGGGGTCGGGGGACTGAAGCTTTCTTT. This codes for CASSWGRGTEAFF.

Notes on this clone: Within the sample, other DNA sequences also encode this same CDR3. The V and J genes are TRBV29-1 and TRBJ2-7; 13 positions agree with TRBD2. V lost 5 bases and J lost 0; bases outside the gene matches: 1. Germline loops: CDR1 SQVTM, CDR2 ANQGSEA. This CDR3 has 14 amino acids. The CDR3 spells CSVRTSGSSYEQYF. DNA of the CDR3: TGCAGCGTTCGGACTAGCGGGAGCTCCTACGAGCAGTACTTC.

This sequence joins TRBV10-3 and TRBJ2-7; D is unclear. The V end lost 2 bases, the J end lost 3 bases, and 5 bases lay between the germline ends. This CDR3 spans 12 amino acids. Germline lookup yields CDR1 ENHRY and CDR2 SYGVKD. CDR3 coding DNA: TGTGCCATCAGTGAGGCCAGCTACGAGCAGTACTTC. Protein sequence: CAISEASYEQYF.

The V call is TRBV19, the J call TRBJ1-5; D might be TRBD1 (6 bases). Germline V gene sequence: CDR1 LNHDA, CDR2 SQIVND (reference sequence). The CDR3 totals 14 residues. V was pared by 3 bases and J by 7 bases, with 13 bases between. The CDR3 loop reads CASSIGGQGQPQHF. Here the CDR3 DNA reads TGTGCCAGTAGTATCGGGGGGCAGGGACAGCCCCAGCATTTT.

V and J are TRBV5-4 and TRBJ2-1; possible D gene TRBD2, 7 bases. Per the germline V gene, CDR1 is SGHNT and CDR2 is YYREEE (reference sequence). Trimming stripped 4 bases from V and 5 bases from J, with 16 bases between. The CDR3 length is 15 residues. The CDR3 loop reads CASSRGGGADNEQFF. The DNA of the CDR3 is TGTGCCAGCAGCCGAGGGGGGGGAGCGGACAATGAGCAGTTCTTC.

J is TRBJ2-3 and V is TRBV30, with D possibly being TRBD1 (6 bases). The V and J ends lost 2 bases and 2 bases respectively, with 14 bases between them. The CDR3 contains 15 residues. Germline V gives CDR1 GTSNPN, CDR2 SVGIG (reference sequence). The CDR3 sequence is CAWSFGTYYTDTQYF. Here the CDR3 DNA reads TGTGCCTGGAGTTTCGGGACATATTACACAGATACGCAGTATTTT.

In DNA, the CDR3 is TGTGCCAGCAGCGTTTGGACAGGTCCTTTGGGCTACACCTTC. Protein product: CASSVWTGPLGYTF. The rearrangement links TRBV9 to TRBJ1-2; 7 nucleotides match TRBD1. This CDR3 has 14 amino acids. J lost 8 bases, V lost 2 bases, and 9 bases had no gene match. Germline V gene sequence: CDR1 SGDLS, CDR2 YYNGEE.

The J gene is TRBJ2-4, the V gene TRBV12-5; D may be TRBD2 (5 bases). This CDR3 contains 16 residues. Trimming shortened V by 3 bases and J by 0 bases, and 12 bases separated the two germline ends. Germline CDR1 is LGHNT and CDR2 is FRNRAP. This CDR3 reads CASGLRGSGAKNIQYF. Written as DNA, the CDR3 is TGTGCTAGTGGTTTACGAGGGAGTGGAGCCAAAAACATTCAGTACTTC.

The CDR3 loop reads CASRGQGLYEQYF. Here the CDR3 DNA reads TGTGCCAGCAGAGGACAGGGGCTCTACGAGCAGTACTTC. The rearrangement links TRBV12-3 or TRBV12-4 to TRBJ2-7, with TRBD1 matching over 9 bases. V dropped 6 bases and J dropped 3; count of bases not matched to a gene: 3. This CDR3 comprises 13 residues.

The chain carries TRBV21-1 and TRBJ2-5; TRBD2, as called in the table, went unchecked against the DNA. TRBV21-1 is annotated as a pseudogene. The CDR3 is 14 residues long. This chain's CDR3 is CASGGTSAQETQYF. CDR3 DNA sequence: TGTGCCAGCGGGGGGACTAGCGCTCAAGAGACCCAGTACTTC.

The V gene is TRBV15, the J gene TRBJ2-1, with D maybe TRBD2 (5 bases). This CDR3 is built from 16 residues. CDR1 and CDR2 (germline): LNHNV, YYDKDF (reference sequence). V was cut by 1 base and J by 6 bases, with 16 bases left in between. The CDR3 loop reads CATSRGKGGSGNEQFF. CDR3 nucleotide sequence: TGTGCCACCAGCAGAGGTAAAGGAGGCTCGGGCAATGAGCAGTTCTTC.

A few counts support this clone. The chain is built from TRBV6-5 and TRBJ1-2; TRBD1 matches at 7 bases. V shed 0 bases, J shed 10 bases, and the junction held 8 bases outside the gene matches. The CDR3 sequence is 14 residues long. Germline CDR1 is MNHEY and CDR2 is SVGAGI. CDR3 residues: CASSYSPRTGFYTF. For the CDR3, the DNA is TGTGCCAGCAGTTACTCGCCTCGGACAGGCTTCTACACCTTC.

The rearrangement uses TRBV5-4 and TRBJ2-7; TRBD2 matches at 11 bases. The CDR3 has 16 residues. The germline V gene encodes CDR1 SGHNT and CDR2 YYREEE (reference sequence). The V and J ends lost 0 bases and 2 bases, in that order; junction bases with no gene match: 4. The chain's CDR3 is CASSLGGTSGAYEQYF. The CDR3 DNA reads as TGTGCCAGCAGCTTGGGGGGGACTAGCGGAGCCTACGAGCAGTACTTC.

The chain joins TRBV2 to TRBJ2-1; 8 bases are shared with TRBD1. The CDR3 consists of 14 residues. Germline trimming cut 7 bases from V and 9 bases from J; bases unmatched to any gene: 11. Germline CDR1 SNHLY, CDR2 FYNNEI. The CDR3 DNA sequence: TGTGCCAGCACCGGGACAGGATTTGGCGGTGAGCAGTTCTTC. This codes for CASTGTGFGGEQFF. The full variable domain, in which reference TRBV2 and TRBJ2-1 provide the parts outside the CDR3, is EPEVTQTPSHQVTQMGQEVILRCVPISNHLYFYWYRQILGQKVEFLVSFYNNEISEKSEIFDDQFSVERPDGSNFTLKIRSTKLEDSAMYFCASTGTGFGGEQFFGPGTRLTVL.

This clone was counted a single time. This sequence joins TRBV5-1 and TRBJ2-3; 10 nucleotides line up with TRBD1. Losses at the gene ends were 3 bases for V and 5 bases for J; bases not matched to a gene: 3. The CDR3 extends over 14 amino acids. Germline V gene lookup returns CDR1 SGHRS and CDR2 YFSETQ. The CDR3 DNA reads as TGCGCCAGCAGCTCGACAGGGGGCGGAGATACGCAGTATTTT. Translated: CASSSTGGGDTQYF.

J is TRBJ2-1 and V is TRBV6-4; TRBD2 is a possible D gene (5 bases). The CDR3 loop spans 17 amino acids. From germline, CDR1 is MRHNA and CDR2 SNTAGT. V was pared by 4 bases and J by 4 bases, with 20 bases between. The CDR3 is CASSATRVGGDYNEQFF. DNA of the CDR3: TGTGCCAGCAGTGCTACGAGGGTCGGCGGCGATTACAATGAGCAGTTCTTC.

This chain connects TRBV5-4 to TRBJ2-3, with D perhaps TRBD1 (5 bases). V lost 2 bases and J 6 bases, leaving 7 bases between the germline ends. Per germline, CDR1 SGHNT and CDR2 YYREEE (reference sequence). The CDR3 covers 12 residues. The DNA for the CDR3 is TGTGCCAGCAGCTTACCAGGGGATACGCAGTATTTT. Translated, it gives CASSLPGDTQYF.

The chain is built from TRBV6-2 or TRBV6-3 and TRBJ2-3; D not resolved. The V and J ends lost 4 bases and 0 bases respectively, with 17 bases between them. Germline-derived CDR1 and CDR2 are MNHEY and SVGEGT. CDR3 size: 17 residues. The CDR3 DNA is TGTGCCAGCAGTTTGCTTCTCGCGGTCACTAGCACAGATACGCAGTATTTT. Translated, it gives CASSLLLAVTSTDTQYF.

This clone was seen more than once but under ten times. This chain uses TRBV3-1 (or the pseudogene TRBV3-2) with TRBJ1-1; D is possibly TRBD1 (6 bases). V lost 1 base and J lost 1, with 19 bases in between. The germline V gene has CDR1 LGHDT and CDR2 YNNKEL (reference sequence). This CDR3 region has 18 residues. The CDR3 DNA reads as TGTGCCAGCAGCCAAGGTCAGGGGTCAGGCAAGGGGAACACTGAAGCTTTCTTT. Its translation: CASSQGQGSGKGNTEAFF.